The T cell receptor beta chain under discussion was sequenced for a study of cytomegalovirus exposure and HLA in healthy donors. The PCR contained 60 Vbeta and 13 Jbeta primers. The method was immunoSEQ multiplex PCR; TCRdb's version includes in-frame clones alone and lacks a portion of them. The top ten clones hold around 6% of a sample with about 150,000 clones, over 75% of them seen once. Of note for this clone: No antigen is known for it.

Study-level points and caveats: It is likely that the observed cluster of highly shared sequence variants was a sequencing artifact. An Asian-associated ancestry cluster reportedly showed fewer N-insertions than the roughly 670-donor mean in a later analysis. When analyzed later, a missense DCLRE1C variant was found to be linked to TCR beta V- and J-gene trimming.

Sequenced material: PBMCs. This sequence was found in a middle-aged woman in good health and CMV-seropositive.

The CDR3 sequence is CASSLTSGSFRQFF. CDR3 nucleotides: TGTGCCAGTAGCCTGACTAGCGGGAGTTTTCGGCAGTTCTTC. The genes are TRBV19 and TRBJ2-1; 12 bases align to TRBD2. Per the germline V gene, CDR1 is LNHDA and CDR2 is SQIVND (reference sequence). The CDR3 runs to 14 residues. With 6 bases clipped from V and 12 bases from J, the junction kept 9 bases outside the gene matches.